This T cell receptor (beta chain) was found in a study of shared clonotypes between healthy human individuals (dated by TCRdb to about 2020). Context from the whole study: Two women and a few men aged 18 to 49 years were included in the cohort. Between about 0.8 and 9 billion PBMCs per donor were obtained by leukapheresis. For each donor, three plates each were used for CD4 naive and CD4 memory, two plates were used for CD8 naive, and one plate was used for CD8 memory. Blood TCR repertoires of a handful of healthy adults were deeply sequenced to estimate repertoire size and the extent of clonotype sharing between individuals. To increase sequencing depth and limit assay-specific biases, different laboratories used diverse techniques to prepare libraries and sequence TCR repertoires. Overall study results and their limits: Because the study included a small number of donors, the genetic and exposure-history diversity represented was limited. Rarefaction of sorted-subset datasets indicated incomplete sequencing despite the large sequencing depth. Pairwise subsampling led to the expectation that sequencing depth would affect the degree of clonotype sharing among donors. Only blood was sampled, and tissue TCR repertoires likely differ from those in blood. Naive subsets generally had larger estimated clonotype richness than memory subsets did. Across a few donors, about 4.5% of naive CD4, over 3% of naive CD8, about 2% of memory CD4, and over 0.35% of memory CD8 clonotypes were shared. Compared with non-shared clonotypes, the clonotypes found in all four sorted-subset donors had higher generation probabilities.

From its cysteine to its phenylalanine, the CDR3 spans 15 amino acids. The retained sequence is limited to the CDR3, 45 bases, with the frame set at the first base. Trimming leaves V shorter by 5 bases and J shorter by 5 bases, with the junction holding 8 bases beyond the gene matches. The germline V gene provides CDR1 SGHTA and CDR2 FQGNSA. Note on this clone: What antigen it recognizes has not been identified. Base qualities are missing; no much larger clone stands one base away. This sample includes further DNA sequences coding for the same CDR3.

Healthy HIV-negative adults with no recently reported acute infections or vaccinations were included as donors. Only Caucasian adults living in Nashville, Tennessee, USA were represented among the donors. CD4+ T cells were enriched by magnetic negative selection, after which naive cells were positively selected on CD45RA and the negative fraction was taken as the memory subset. Blood was collected by leukapheresis, and PBMCs were isolated by Ficoll-Histopaque density gradient centrifugation and then cryopreserved in liquid nitrogen vapor phase. Analytical flow cytometry was used to check the purity and quantity of each magnetically sorted T cell population. From each sorted fraction, genomic DNA was isolated and quantified by UV absorbance on a Nanodrop 2000c. Using the deep immunoSEQ assay, TCR CDR3 regions were amplified from genomic DNA by multiplex PCR. Extracted genomic DNA from each cell subset was distributed evenly across all wells of several immunoSEQ 96-well plates, and each plate was treated as a replicate. Each replicate PCR for sorted subsets received about 0.2 ug genomic DNA, equal to about 30,000 T cell genomes. Purified libraries were measured with a Qubit 3.0 fluorometer, size-checked on a Bioanalyzer 2100, and measured again with the KAPA Library Quantification kit. Every immunoSEQ 96-well plate was sequenced on a separate single-read 150-cycle Illumina NextSeq 550 flow cell. The original methods were these. Because only junctional sequences without quality scores were contained in the immunoSEQ output, filtering matching that applied to full-length reads could not be performed. To assign V/J genes and CDR3, sequences were annotated using PyIR, a Python wrapper for IgBLAST v1.9, with IMGT germline references. Reads were filtered out if the reads had weak V/J assignments (E-value above 1e-6), no CDR3, stop codons, out-of-frame junctions, or ambiguous translated residues. V3J clonotypes were defined as sequences sharing an identical inferred V gene, J gene, and CDR3 amino acid sequence. To compute the percentage overlap between repertoires, the number of shared unique clonotypes was divided by the size of the smaller repertoire. Richness of each repertoire was evaluated using RTK rarefaction, the Chao1 estimator, and Recon v2.1 estimates of unobserved clonotypes. For all TCRbeta clonotypes obtained by the gDNA method from several donors, generation probabilities were computed with OLGA. TCRdb provides this immuneACCESS table in a form limited to in-frame rearrangements. Some clones are lacking; in checked studies, under half of them reflect an unresolved V gene, and why the rest are absent is not known. V, J and clone size were drawn from that table, and D and trimming were deduced from the DNA. The sample includes 1.5 million to 1.9 million clones, with 95% to 99% observed a single time. The biggest ten clones account for less than 0.55% of the sample.

In this chain, TRBV7-2 is recombined with TRBJ2-1, with 8 central nucleotides matching TRBD1. The sequencing sample was made of naive CD4+ T cells sorted from blood. Taken with the paper, the label for cell subset or site translates to: CD45RA+ positively selected. The receptor's source is a young man in good health. Read as DNA, the sequence is TGTGCCAGCAGCCCCGGACAGGGAAGGAACAATGAGCAGTTCTTC. Translated, this gives CASSPGQGRNNEQFF.